This TCR beta chain came from a study of cytomegalovirus exposure and HLA in healthy donors (dated by TCRdb to 2017 to 2019). For context, the study as a whole: According to an earlier analysis of 450 to 650 of the donors, some 180 million T cells yielded 100 million or so unique TCR beta sequences and around 300 Gb of sequence data. About 300 gigabases of sequencing data and approximately 93 million unique TCR sequences were included in an early release covering 550 to 800 HLA-typed donors. Of the 350 to 400 genotyped donors, over 65% fell in the genetic ancestry cluster associated with self-reported Caucasian donors. The study was designed to test whether signatures of past pathogen exposure could be identified by cataloging public T cell receptors. The study profiled the T cell repertoires of approximately 700 subjects by immunosequencing and related them to cytomegalovirus serostatus. Along with the roughly 670-subject first cohort, a separate validation cohort of roughly 110 different subjects was used. To predict cytomegalovirus infection status, the study brought together high-throughput TCR immunosequencing, statistical association of individual TCRs with disease status, and machine learning. A later analysis re-analyzed previously published TCR beta repertoires from 666 donors and added high-resolution HLA genotyping to study TCR occurrence patterns. Rather than drawing on any new phenotypic data, the later analysis identified candidate immune exposures from TCR beta sequences and the way those sequences occurred across donors. An earlier analysis of approximately 500 of the donors applied high-throughput TCR beta sequencing to assess whether each TCR beta V gene segment acted as functional or pseudogenic. Alongside the repertoire data, information on donor age, sex, ethnicity and CMV serostatus was compiled. A later genetic analysis used genome-wide SNP genotypes for about three fifths of the 666 donors, treating that subset as a discovery cohort. All discovery cohort repertoires had been generated using a single sequencing platform. HLA typing covered class I and class II loci at four-digit resolution. Typing coverage differed by locus: A, B, C, DRB1 and DQB1 were typed in roughly 620-630 donors, DQA1 in 522, DPA1 in 600 to 610, and DPB1 in 472. Because of strong linkage in the cohort, roughly five DR-DQ haplotypes were treated as single units for association and clustering. Across 300 to 500 genotyped donors of the cohort, an average of roughly 250,000 unique TCR beta nucleotide sequences per donor were sequenced, and approximately 17% of those sequences were non-productive.

Receptor libraries were prepared by the immunoSEQ multiplex PCR assay. For the multiplex PCR, a mixture combining 60 forward primers for TCR Vbeta segments and 13 reverse primers for TCR Jbeta segments was used. A multiplex PCR assay on genomic DNA amplified the CDR3 region of rearranged TCR beta genes. The Illumina HiSeq System was used to sequence the amplified TCR beta libraries as 87-base-pair reads. From the authors' description of their analysis: A later analysis tallied roughly 78 million unique TCR beta chains across the 610 or so repertoires, and about 12 million of those chains were shared by two or more donors. A nearest-neighbor algorithm error-corrected the raw reads and collapsed the reads into unique sequences, merging closely related sequences to remove PCR and sequencing errors. To assign V, D and J gene segments, CDR3 sequences were aligned to IMGT reference sequences. For a sequence to be retained, a match of at least six nucleotides to both a V gene segment and a J gene segment was required. A rearrangement counted as productive if the CDR3 had no stop codons and remained in frame with V and J, and every other rearrangement counted as non-productive. CDR3 was defined according to IMGT convention as the region running from the second conserved V-encoded cysteine to the conserved J-encoded phenylalanine. The earlier analysis of about 610 of the donors excluded sequences that lacked an unambiguous match to a single V gene segment. In an earlier analysis of some 590 of the donors, a V segment was called functional when productive rearrangements were above 56.7%, and segregating when the standard deviation between donors exceeded 5%. To diagnose cytomegalovirus status from the catalog of TCR beta chain sequences, a statistical classification framework was built. In a later analysis, TCR nucleotide sequences were compared against IMGT/GENE-DB human TR gene sequences so that V and J genes could be assigned. In a later analysis, CDR3 sequences and most-parsimonious VDJ recombination scenarios were assigned using the TCRdist pipeline. In a later analysis, each TCR beta chain was defined by its CDR3 amino acid sequence together with its V-gene family, and reads lacking a unique V-gene family were excluded. In a later analysis, nearly 600 highly shared, low-generation-probability nucleotide sequences were removed to address suspected cross-contamination and a sequencing artifact. For each public chain, a later analysis derived a clonal expansion index from normalized ranks of inferred template counts within each repertoire. In a later analysis, generation probabilities were computed with a VDJ recombination model fitted to out-of-frame rearrangements, and the resulting probabilities were checked against IGoR. Hypergeometric tests were used in a later analysis to score TCR-TCR, TCR-HLA and TCR-CMV co-occurrence, with a repertoire-size bias correction applied to the TCR pairs. False discovery rates were estimated in a later analysis by permuting HLA or CMV assignments 20 times. In a later analysis, co-occurring TCRs were grouped with DBSCAN, and TCRdist sequence similarity was added when clustering was performed within HLA-allele-positive subsets. Co-occurrence clustering excluded repertoires with fewer than 30,000 or more than 120,000 public chains, plus five with anomalous nucleotide sharing. TCRdb stores this immuneACCESS table with in-frame sequences only. Part of the clones is absent; in the studies checked, under half of the shortfall reflects unresolved V genes, and no reason is known for the rest. D and trimming were read from the DNA, whereas the V and J calls and clone size are those reported in that table. The record for this sample contains 74,000 or so clones. The ten largest account for about 1.5% of the sample.

The germline V gene (reference sequence) specifies LNHDA as CDR1 and SQIVND as CDR2. V and J are trimmed by 5 bases and 10 bases, and the gene matches miss 12 bases of the junction. CDR3 length: 16 amino acids, cysteine to phenylalanine. Of the read, only the CDR3 DNA is kept; its 48 bases are in frame from base 1. The cohort consisted of 600 to 750 healthy bone marrow donors. At the time of sampling, every cohort member was nominally healthy, though immune exposures that went unrecorded were likely present. The donor was CMV seronegative and was included in the group of a few hundred seronegative cohort members. A peripheral blood sample was provided by each donor, and peripheral blood mononuclear cells were used for TCR beta sequencing. Genomic DNA extraction from the blood cell samples was performed with the Qiagen DNeasy Blood Extraction Kit. On the study overall, not on this receptor specifically: The authors suggested that the approach could potentially be extended to other disease states and immunological phenotypes. A further reported finding was that TCR beta sequences accurately predicted the HLA-A and HLA-B alleles for most subjects in the first cohort. The classifier was reported to diagnose cytomegalovirus status with high specificity and sensitivity in both the original cohort and the validation cohort. The only immune exposure information available for the cohort was CMV serostatus. The sequencing pipeline was judged likely to have produced a cluster of highly shared sequence variants as a technical artifact. A later analysis found that TCR association rates varied across HLA loci, with DRB1 alleles showing the most associated TCRs and HLA-C alleles the fewest. An earlier analysis of some 560 of the donors showed that most TCR beta V segments appeared in productive rearrangements either about 87% or about 30% of the time, which broadly matched IMGT annotations. Roughly uniform sequencing depth across donors was assumed in presence/absence analyses, although this assumption may not hold. In this cohort, only TCR beta chains were sequenced, and detectable features were limited by the absence of alpha or paired-chain data. A later analysis associated around 16,000 TCR beta sequences with specific HLA alleles at a false discovery rate of 0.05. Because HLA typing was unavailable for some donors at each locus, only the typed subset was used in association tests. Linkage disequilibrium might explain the correlated functional status among segregating V segments, but an unknown experimental factor could not be ruled out. When HLA alleles, especially DR and DQ, strongly co-occurred, attributing TCR associations to individual alleles was difficult. V-gene and J-gene trimming of TCR beta chains was associated with a missense DCLRE1C variant in a later genetic analysis, and the association was replicated in an independent cohort. A total of 164 TCR beta chains were listed by the study as associated with cytomegalovirus. Some IMGT-functional V segments, including TRBV6-2 and TRBV6-3, could not be told apart with the 87-base-pair reads, so those segments were excluded. Compared with the roughly 720-donor mean, donors in an Asian-associated ancestry cluster had fewer N-insertions in productive TCRs, according to a later genetic analysis. Compared with equally common non-associated chains, HLA-associated TCR beta chains in a later analysis were more clonally expanded and had lower generation probabilities. Most TCR sequences were observed very rarely across donors, whereas some public TCRs were present in many individuals. Because counts were too low, 15 to 20 rarely observed V segments, including chromosome 9 orphons, were left out of the earlier analysis of approximately 500 of the donors. Several of the top co-occurrence clusters appeared to be linked to parvovirus B19, influenza, CMV and Epstein-Barr virus, according to a later analysis. Most CMV-associated TCR beta chains appeared to be HLA-restricted in a later analysis, and the HLA associations seemed to be driven largely by CMV exposure. In vitro tests confirmed that a few of the cytomegalovirus-associated TCR beta chains recognize cytomegalovirus antigens.

Points on this clone: This receptor's antigen is unknown.

The receptor was derived from a woman in her sixties or seventies in good health and CMV-seronegative. Sequences were obtained from PBMCs. The chain is assembled from TRBV19 and TRBJ1-4, with 11 central nucleotides matching TRBD1. CDR3 loop: CASSPGWTGGAGKLFF. The bases are TGTGCCAGTAGTCCAGGCTGGACAGGGGGCGCGGGAAAACTGTTTTTT.